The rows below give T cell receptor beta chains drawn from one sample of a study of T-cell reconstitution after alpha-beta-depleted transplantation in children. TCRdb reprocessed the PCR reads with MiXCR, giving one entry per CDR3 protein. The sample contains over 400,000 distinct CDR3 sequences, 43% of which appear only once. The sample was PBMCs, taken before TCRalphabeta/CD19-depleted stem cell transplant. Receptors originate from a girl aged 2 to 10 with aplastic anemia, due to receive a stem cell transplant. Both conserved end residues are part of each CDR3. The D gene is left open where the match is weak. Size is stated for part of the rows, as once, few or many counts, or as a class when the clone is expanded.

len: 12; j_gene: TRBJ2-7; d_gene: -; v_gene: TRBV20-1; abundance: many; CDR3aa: CSAGAGGGEQYF; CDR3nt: TGCAGTGCTGGGGCTGGAGGGGGCGAGCAGTACTTC
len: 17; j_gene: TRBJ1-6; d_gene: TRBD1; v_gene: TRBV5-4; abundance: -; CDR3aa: CASSLSQGTWRESPLHF; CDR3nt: TGTGCCAGCAGCCTTTCACAGGGGACTTGGAGAGAGTCACCCCTCCACTTT
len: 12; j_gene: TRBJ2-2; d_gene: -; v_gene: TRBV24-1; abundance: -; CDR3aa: CATSLSTGELFF; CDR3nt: TGTGCCACCAGCTTGAGCACCGGGGAGCTGTTTTTT
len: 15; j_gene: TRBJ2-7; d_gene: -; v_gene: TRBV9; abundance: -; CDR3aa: CASSVAWEIGYEQYF; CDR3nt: TGTGCCAGCAGCGTTGCGTGGGAGATCGGCTACGAGCAGTACTTC
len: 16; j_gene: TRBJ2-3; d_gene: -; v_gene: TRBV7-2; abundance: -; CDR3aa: CASSWAGTQGTDTQYF; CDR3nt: TGTGCCAGCAGCTGGGCCGGGACTCAAGGCACAGATACGCAGTATTTT
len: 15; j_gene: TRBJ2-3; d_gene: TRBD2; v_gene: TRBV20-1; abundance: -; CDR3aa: CSAPPTSQGLGTQYF; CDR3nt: TGCAGTGCTCCCCCGACTAGCCAAGGCCTGGGTACGCAGTATTTT
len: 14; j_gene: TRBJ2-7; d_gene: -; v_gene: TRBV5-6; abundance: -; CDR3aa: CASSSPSMAGEQYF; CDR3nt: TGTGCCAGCAGTTCCCCTTCAATGGCCGGCGAGCAGTACTTC
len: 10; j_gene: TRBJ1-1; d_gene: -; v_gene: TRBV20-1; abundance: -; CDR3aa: CTEGGTEAFF; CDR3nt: TGCACTGAAGGGGGTACTGAAGCTTTCTTT
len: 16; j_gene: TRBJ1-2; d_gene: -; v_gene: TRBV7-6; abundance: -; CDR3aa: CASSPTLGGHNYGYTF; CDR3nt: TGTGCCAGCAGCCCCACCCTGGGGGGGCATAACTATGGCTACACCTTC
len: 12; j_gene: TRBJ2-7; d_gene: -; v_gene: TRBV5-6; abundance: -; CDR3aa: CASSLDWYEQYF; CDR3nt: TGTGCCAGCAGCTTGGACTGGTACGAGCAGTACTTC
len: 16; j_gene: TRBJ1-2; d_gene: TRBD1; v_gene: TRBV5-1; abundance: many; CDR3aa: CASSLQDGTGRYGYTF; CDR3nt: TGCGCCAGCAGCTTACAAGATGGGACAGGGAGGTATGGCTACACCTTC
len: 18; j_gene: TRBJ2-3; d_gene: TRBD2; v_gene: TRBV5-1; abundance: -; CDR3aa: CASSETGTSDWAGDTQYF; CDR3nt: TGCGCCAGCAGCGAGACCGGGACTAGCGACTGGGCGGGAGATACGCAGTATTTT
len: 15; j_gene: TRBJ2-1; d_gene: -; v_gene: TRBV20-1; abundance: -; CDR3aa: CSARSPTRGGNEQFF; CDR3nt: TGCAGTGCTAGATCTCCGACTAGAGGGGGGAATGAGCAGTTCTTC
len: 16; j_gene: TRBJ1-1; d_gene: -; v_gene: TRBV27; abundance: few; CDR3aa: CASSPWTMSMNTEAFF; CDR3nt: TGTGCCAGCAGTCCCTGGACAATGAGCATGAACACTGAAGCTTTCTTT
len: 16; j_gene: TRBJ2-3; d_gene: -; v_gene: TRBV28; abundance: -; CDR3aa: CASNTGTPISTDTQYF; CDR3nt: TGTGCCAGCAATACCGGGACACCGATTAGCACAGATACGCAGTATTTT
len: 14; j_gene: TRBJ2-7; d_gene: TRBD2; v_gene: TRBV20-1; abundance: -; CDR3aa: CSAYTSGGNYEQYF; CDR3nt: TGCAGTGCATATACTAGCGGGGGAAACTACGAGCAGTACTTC
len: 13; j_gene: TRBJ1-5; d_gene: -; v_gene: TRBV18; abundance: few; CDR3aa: CASSPADSQPQHF; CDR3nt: TGTGCCAGCTCACCCGCGGACAGTCAGCCCCAGCATTTT
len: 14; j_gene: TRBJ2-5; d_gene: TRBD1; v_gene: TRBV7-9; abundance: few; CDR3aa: CASSLGQGIETQYF; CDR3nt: TGTGCCAGCAGCCTCGGACAGGGGATAGAGACCCAGTACTTC
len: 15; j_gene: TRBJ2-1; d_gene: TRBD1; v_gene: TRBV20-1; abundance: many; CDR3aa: CSALVDRGSYNEQFF; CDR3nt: TGCAGTGCTCTGGTGGACAGGGGCTCCTACAATGAGCAGTTCTTC
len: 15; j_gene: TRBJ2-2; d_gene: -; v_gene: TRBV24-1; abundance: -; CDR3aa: CATSDFAGSTGELFF; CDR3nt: TGTGCCACCAGTGATTTTGCAGGGAGCACCGGGGAGCTGTTTTTT
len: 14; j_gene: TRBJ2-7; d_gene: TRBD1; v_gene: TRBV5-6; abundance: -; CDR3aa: CASFPARGQEEQYF; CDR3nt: TGTGCCAGCTTTCCCGCCAGGGGGCAGGAGGAGCAGTACTTC
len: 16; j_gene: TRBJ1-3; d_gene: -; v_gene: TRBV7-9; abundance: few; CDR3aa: CASSLGTYYSGNTIYF; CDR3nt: TGTGCCAGCAGCTTAGGCACGTACTACTCTGGAAACACCATATATTTT
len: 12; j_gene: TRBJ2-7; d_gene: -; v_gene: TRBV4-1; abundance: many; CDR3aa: CASSRTGYEQYF; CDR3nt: TGCGCCAGCAGCCGCACAGGATACGAGCAGTACTTC
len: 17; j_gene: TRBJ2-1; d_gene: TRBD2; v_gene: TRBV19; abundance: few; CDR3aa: CASSTHLASGSFNEQFF; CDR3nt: TGTGCCAGTAGTACTCACCTTGCTAGCGGGAGTTTCAATGAGCAGTTCTTC
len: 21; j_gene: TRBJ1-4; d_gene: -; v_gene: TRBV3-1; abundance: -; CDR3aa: CASSPGQRTVLPLATNEKLFF; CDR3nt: TGTGCCAGCAGCCCCGGGCAGAGAACAGTTCTACCCCTTGCAACTAATGAAAAACTGTTTTTT
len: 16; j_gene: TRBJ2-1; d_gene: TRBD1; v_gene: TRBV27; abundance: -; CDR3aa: CASSKARQGLSNEQFF; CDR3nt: TGTGCCAGCAGCAAAGCCAGACAGGGCTTGAGCAATGAGCAGTTCTTC
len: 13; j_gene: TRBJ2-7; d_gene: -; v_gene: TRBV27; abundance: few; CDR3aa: CASSSRGVHEQYF; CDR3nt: TGTGCCAGCAGTTCCCGGGGAGTCCACGAGCAGTACTTC
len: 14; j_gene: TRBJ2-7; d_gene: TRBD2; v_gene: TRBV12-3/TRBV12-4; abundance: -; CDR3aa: CASSLLAGGSEQYF; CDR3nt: TGTGCCAGCAGTCTTTTAGCGGGAGGGTCCGAGCAGTACTTC
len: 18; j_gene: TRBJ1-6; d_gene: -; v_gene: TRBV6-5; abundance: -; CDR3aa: CASSYSGLSSSYNSPLHF; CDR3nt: TGTGCCAGCAGTTACTCGGGACTGTCAAGCTCCTATAATTCACCCCTCCACTTT
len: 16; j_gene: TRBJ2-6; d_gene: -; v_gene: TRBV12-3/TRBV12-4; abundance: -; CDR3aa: CASSFLYRSGANVLTF; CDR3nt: TGTGCCAGCAGTTTTCTCTATCGCTCTGGGGCCAACGTCCTGACTTTC
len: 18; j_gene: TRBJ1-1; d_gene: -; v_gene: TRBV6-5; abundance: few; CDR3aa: CASSYAGRGRAGNTEAFF; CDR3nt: TGTGCCAGCAGTTACGCCGGGAGGGGCAGGGCGGGGAACACTGAAGCTTTCTTT
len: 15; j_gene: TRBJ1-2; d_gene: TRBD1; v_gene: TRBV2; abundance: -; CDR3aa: CASSRYGQGPYGYTF; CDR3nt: TGTGCCAGCTCTCGCTATGGACAGGGACCCTATGGCTACACCTTC
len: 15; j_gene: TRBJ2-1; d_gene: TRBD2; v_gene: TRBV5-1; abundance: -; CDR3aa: CASSLGLATYNEQFF; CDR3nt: TGCGCCAGCAGCTTGGGACTAGCAACCTACAATGAGCAGTTCTTC
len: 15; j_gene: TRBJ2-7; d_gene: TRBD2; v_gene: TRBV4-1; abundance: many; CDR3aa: CASSPSPSGPYEQYF; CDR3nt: TGCGCCAGCAGCCCCAGTCCTAGCGGTCCCTACGAGCAGTACTTC
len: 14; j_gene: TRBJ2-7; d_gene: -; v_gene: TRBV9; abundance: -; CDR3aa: CASSVGPPTYEQYF; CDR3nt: TGTGCCAGCAGCGTAGGGCCCCCGACCTACGAGCAGTACTTC
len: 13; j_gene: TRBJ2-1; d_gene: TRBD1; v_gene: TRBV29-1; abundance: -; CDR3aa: CSVGQGPDNEQFF; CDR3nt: TGCAGCGTGGGACAGGGGCCGGACAATGAGCAGTTCTTC
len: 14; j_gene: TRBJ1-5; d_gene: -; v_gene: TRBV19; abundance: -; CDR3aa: CASSLRDGNQPQHF; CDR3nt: TGTGCCAGTAGTCTCCGGGACGGTAATCAGCCCCAGCATTTT
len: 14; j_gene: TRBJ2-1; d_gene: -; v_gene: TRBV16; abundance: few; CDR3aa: CASSNTRAPSEQFF; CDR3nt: TGTGCCAGCAGTAACACTCGGGCCCCGAGTGAGCAGTTCTTC
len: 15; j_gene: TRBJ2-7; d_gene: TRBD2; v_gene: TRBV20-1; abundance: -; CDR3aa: CSARDNSGLCYEQYF; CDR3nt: TGCAGTGCTAGAGATAATAGCGGGCTATGCTACGAGCAGTACTTC
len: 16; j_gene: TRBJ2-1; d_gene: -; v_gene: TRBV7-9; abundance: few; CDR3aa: CASSLKSGTIYNEQFF; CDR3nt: TGTGCCAGCAGCTTAAAGTCCGGGACCATCTACAATGAGCAGTTCTTC
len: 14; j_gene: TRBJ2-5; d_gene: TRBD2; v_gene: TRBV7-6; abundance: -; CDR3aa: CASRSWGGDGTQYF; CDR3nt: TGTGCCAGCAGGAGTTGGGGAGGGGACGGGACCCAGTACTTC